A selection of T cell receptor beta chains follows, all from one sample in a study of blood T cell dynamics during melanoma immunotherapy. Repertoires were generated with immunoSEQ multiplex PCR, while TCRdb's copy carries only in-frame clones and drops some. This sample has 7,000 or so clones, with over 70% found just once. Source: blood, taken from a patient treated with checkpoint blockade. The receptors shown here come from a human donor with melanoma. Some clones in this sample may be carry-over from other donors' samples. The conserved cysteine and the conserved F or W are not part of the CDR3 here.

TRBV10-3	TRBJ1-5	AISAGQDSNQPQH
TRBV18	TRBJ2-2	ASSPPRGNTGELF
TRBV7-8	TRBJ2-3	ASSFMANTDTQY
TRBV19	TRBJ2-3	ASSNLRGQGIDTQY
TRBV10-1	TRBJ2-7	ASSEGPHYEQY
TRBV30	TRBJ2-1	AWDRTGGNEQF
TRBV6-5	TRBJ2-7	ASSYSRQYEQY
TRBV19	TRBJ2-1	ASSIDHSAGGEQF
TRBV28	TRBJ1-2	ASSFAGQTYGYT
TRBV7-2	TRBJ2-7	ASNLGGMGYEQY
TRBV10-3	TRBJ2-1	AIRPDIPGSYNEQF
TRBV15	TRBJ2-1	ATSRGTSGVYNEQF
TRBV28	TRBJ2-7	ASGGGSSYEQY
TRBV7-2	TRBJ2-5	ASSGRLAGVGQETQY
TRBV6-5	TRBJ1-1	ASSTSYTEAF
TRBV15	TRBJ2-5	ASGQGLEETQY
TRBV14	TRBJ2-3	ASSSSRTGSTDTQY
TRBV25-1	TRBJ1-1	ASSDPGSSEAF
TRBV7-9	TRBJ2-3	ASSYLLLAGADTQY
TRBV11-2	TRBJ2-1	ASSVGLIGF
TRBV4-2	TRBJ1-6	ASSPGSGANSPLH
TRBV2	TRBJ1-1	ASSESDPGFEAF